This TCR beta chain was sequenced during a study of T cells in Graves' hyperthyroidism and ophthalmopathy. Ophthalmopathy in the patients scored at least 3 on Clinical Activity Score and at least 4 on NOSPECS grade, lasting under 3 months. Uncontrolled infections, other autoimmune diseases, pregnancy or lactation led to exclusion of patients. Study results and caveats: A model using 13 V-J features told ophthalmopathy apart from stable hyperthyroidism. Most thyroid clonotypes that were expanded above 0.001 also turned up in blood.

This CDR3 comprises 15 residues. Germline-derived CDR1 and CDR2 are GTSNPN and SVGIG (reference sequence). The ends were cut back, 7 bases at V and 0 bases at J, with 16 bases in the middle. Amplification of TCR beta CDR3 regions used RNA as the template. HTBI primers were employed in a first-round RT-PCR of the TCR CDR3. MiXCR was run by TCRdb on the multiplex PCR reads, yielding one entry per CDR3 protein. This table holds under 400,000 distinct CDR3 sequences, roughly 15% found once. In its sample, this clonotype was seen many times. Its matching antigen is unknown. Specimen: blood. The source is a woman in her sixties with Graves' ophthalmopathy. The V and J genes are TRBV30 and TRBJ2-1; no clear D. The CDR3 DNA reads TGTGCCTTCACCCGCTCTAGGAGCTCCTACAATGAGCAGTTCTTC. Translating gives CAFTRSRSSYNEQFF.